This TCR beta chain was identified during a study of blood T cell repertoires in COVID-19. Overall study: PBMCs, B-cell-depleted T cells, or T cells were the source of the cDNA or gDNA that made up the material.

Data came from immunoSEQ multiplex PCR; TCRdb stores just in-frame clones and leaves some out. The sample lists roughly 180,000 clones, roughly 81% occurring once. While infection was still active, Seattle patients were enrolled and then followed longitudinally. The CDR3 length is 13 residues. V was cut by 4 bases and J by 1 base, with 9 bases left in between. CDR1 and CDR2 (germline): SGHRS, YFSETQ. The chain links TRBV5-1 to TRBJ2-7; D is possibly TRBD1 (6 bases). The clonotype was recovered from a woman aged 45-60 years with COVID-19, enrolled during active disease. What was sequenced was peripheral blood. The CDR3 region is CASSPQGSYEQYF. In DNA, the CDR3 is TGCGCCAGCAGCCCACAGGGTTCCTACGAGCAGTACTTC.